This T cell receptor beta chain derives from a study of T cells in Graves' hyperthyroidism and ophthalmopathy. Study-level background: Prior to any treatment, at the point of initial diagnosis, peripheral blood was collected.

Amplified TCR beta CDR3 regions came from RNA transcripts. Primed by the HTBI set, a first-round RT-PCR was run on the TCR CDR3. One entry per CDR3 protein results from TCRdb running MiXCR on the multiplex PCR reads. The sample has 210,000 or so distinct CDR3 sequences, 15% to 20% seen once. Uncontrolled infection, other autoimmune disease, pregnancy or lactation barred patients from enrollment. Study-wide points: Among thyroid clonotypes expanded above 0.001, most also appeared in blood.

Trimming removed 5 bases from V and 6 bases from J; junction bases left unmatched: 7. The CDR3 spans 16 residues. In germline, CDR1 is SGHRS, CDR2 YFSETQ. This clonotype occurred many times. The target antigen is unknown. The specimen sequenced was blood. The clonotype was recovered from a middle-aged man with Graves' hyperthyroidism. The V gene is TRBV5-1, the J gene TRBJ2-1, with 14 bases that match TRBD2. CDR3 DNA: TGCGCCAGCAGATGGACTAGCGGGAGGTGGGGCAATGAGCAGTTCTTC. This translates into CASRWTSGRWGNEQFF.